This entry lists 25 T cell receptor beta chains sequenced from one sample in a study of T cells after somatic rescue of genetic block. TCRdb keeps only in-frame clones here, not all; method: immunoSEQ multiplex PCR. The sample has more than 70,000 clones, approximately 90% seen once; the top ten hold around 1.5%. The specimen was peripheral blood mononuclear cells (PBMCs). The receptors stem from a woman between 18 and 29 years old.

The chain links TRBV28 to TRBJ1-1; tentative D call: TRBD1 (6 bases). The CDR3 extends over 16 amino acids. V shed 2 bases and J shed 1 base, with 14 bases lying between them. Germline assignment: CDR1 MDHEN and CDR2 SYDVKM. The CDR3 spells CASSLKGGVGNTEAFF. CDR3 nucleotide sequence: TGTGCCAGCAGTTTAAAGGGGGGAGTTGGGAACACTGAAGCTTTCTTT.

V is TRBV9 and J is TRBJ2-2; TRBD1 matches at 11 bases. Trimming removed 4 bases from V and 6 bases from J; junction bases left unmatched: 5. Germline lookup yields CDR1 SGDLS and CDR2 YYNGEE. The length of the CDR3 is 15 residues. The CDR3 region has the DNA TGTGCCAGCAGCTGGACAGGGGGCGCCCCCGGGGAGCTGTTTTTT. Translated: CASSWTGGAPGELFF.

In this sample, this clone turned up once. This sequence joins TRBV27 and TRBJ2-1; 8 positions agree with TRBD2. CDR1 and CDR2 (germline): MNHEY, SMNVEV (reference sequence). Trimming cost V 6 bases and J 9 bases; bases outside gene matches: 7. CDR3 length equals 13 residues. The CDR3 spells CASRFVAGGEQFF. CDR3 in DNA: TGTGCCAGCAGATTCGTCGCGGGGGGTGAGCAGTTCTTC.

V gene TRBV7-6 combines with J gene TRBJ1-4; D gene ambiguous. With 0 bases removed from V and 7 bases from J, the gap between germline ends came to 9 bases. The CDR3 is 14 amino acids. Germline CDR1 is SGHVS and CDR2 is FNYEAQ. CDR3 region: CASSLAGDPEKLFF. The CDR3 nucleotides read TGTGCCAGCAGCTTAGCGGGAGACCCTGAAAAACTGTTTTTT.

The CDR3 sequence: CASSQRLTSGTYEQYF. The CDR3 region has the DNA TGCGCCAGCAGCCAACGTTTGACTAGCGGCACCTACGAGCAGTACTTC. This chain links TRBV4-1 with TRBJ2-7, with 9 bases that match TRBD2. This CDR3 has 16 residues. CDR1 MGHRA and CDR2 YSYEKL come from the germline V gene. With V trimmed by 2 bases and J by 2 bases, 7 bases remained unmatched.

The V call is TRBV28, the J call TRBJ2-1; either TRBD1 or TRBD2 may supply D (5 bases each). Trimming took 2 bases from V and 8 from J, leaving 13 bases between them. Germline values: CDR1 MDHEN, CDR2 SYDVKM. The CDR3 is 14 amino acids. CDR3 nucleotide sequence: TGTGCCAGCAGTTTAGAGGGGCGCGGAGATGAGCAGTTCTTC. Protein: CASSLEGRGDEQFF.

V usage is TRBV14 and J usage is TRBJ2-7, with D hard to call. The germline V gene has CDR1 SGHDN and CDR2 FVKESK. Between the trimmed V and J ends, which lost 0 bases and 6 bases, there was a span of 18 bases. CDR3 length: 16 residues. CDR3 region: CASSQDPPRGPLEQYF. For the CDR3, the DNA is TGTGCCAGCAGCCAAGATCCGCCTAGAGGTCCCCTCGAGCAGTACTTC.

The chain carries TRBV2 and TRBJ2-2, with no clear D. Per the germline V gene, CDR1 is SNHLY and CDR2 is FYNNEI. This CDR3 has 14 residues. The V end was cut by 11 bases, the J end by 0 bases, with 13 bases between. This chain's CDR3 is CASRPKPNTGELFF. As DNA, the CDR3 is TGTGCCTCCCGACCCAAACCGAACACCGGGGAGCTGTTTTTT.

The chain has TRBV7-9 and TRBJ2-1; D perhaps matches TRBD2 (5 bases). Germline CDR1 is SEHNR and CDR2 is FQNEAQ (reference sequence). The CDR3 is 12 residues long. V lost 3 bases, J lost 11 bases, and 11 bases lay in between. CDR3 amino acids: CASSFTRAQQFF. The CDR3 DNA follows: TGTGCCAGCAGCTTCACGAGGGCGCAGCAGTTCTTC.

The CDR3 DNA reads as TGTGCCAGCAGTTTAGACAGGGCTTGGGCTCGTGGGGGCAACAAGGGAGGCTACACCTTC. Translation gives CASSLDRAWARGGNKGGYTF. The V gene is TRBV28, the J gene TRBJ1-2, with 7 bases matching TRBD1. With 2 bases clipped from V and 8 bases from J, the junction kept 26 bases outside the gene matches. The length of the CDR3 is 20 residues. CDR1 and CDR2 (germline): MDHEN, SYDVKM.

The V and J genes are TRBV6-1 and TRBJ1-4; 7 positions match TRBD1. Germline values: CDR1 MNHNS, CDR2 SASEGT. Trimming took 2 bases from V and 8 from J; bases not matched to a gene: 8. There are 15 residues in the CDR3. In nucleotides, the CDR3 is TGTGCCAGCAGTGAATTTTGGCAGGGGGGCGAAAAACTGTTTTTT. Residues: CASSEFWQGGEKLFF.

The chain is built from TRBV29-1 and TRBJ1-1; no clear D gene. Germline V CDR1 and CDR2: SQVTM, ANQGSEA. The CDR3 sequence is 11 residues long. Trimming removed 4 bases at V and 3 bases at J, with 6 bases between. CDR3 nucleotide sequence: TGCAGCGTTGCTACATACACTGAAGCTTTCTTT. It yields the protein CSVATYTEAFF. Full variable domain (remainder filled in from reference TRBV29-1 and TRBJ1-1): SAVISQKPSRDICQRGTSLTIQCQVDSQVTMMFWYRQQPGQSLTLIATANQGSEATYESGFVIDKFPISRPNLTFSTLTVSNMSPEDSSIYLCSVATYTEAFFGQGTRLTVV.

This clone came up once. This chain connects TRBV18 to TRBJ2-5; TRBD2 matches 10 bases. The germline gives CDR1 KGHSH, CDR2 LQKENI. The CDR3 has 17 residues. V gave up 3 bases and J gave up 5 bases; unmatched junction bases: 12. CDR3 residues: CASSPPGVLAGLETQYF. In nucleotides, the CDR3 is TGTGCCAGCTCACCTCCGGGGGTACTAGCGGGACTGGAGACCCAGTACTTC.

This chain links TRBV19 with TRBJ1-2; TRBD1 is a possible D gene (5 bases). V was trimmed by 3 bases and J by 6 bases, leaving 11 bases between them. This CDR3 is 13 amino acids long. Germline loops: CDR1 LNHDA, CDR2 SQIVND (reference sequence). The CDR3, as DNA: TGTGCCAGTAGTATGCGCAGGGACCATGGCTACACCTTC. Its protein is CASSMRRDHGYTF.

V is TRBV11-2 and J is TRBJ2-2; D unresolved. Trimming pared 0 bases from V and 4 bases from J, leaving 0 bases between. CDR1 is SGHAT, CDR2 FQNNGV, per germline. This CDR3 contains 12 residues. The DNA of the CDR3 is TGTGCCAGCAGCTTAGACACCGGGGAGCTGTTTTTT. Residues: CASSLDTGELFF.

V usage is TRBV6-1 and J usage is TRBJ2-7; TRBD2 is a possible D gene (6 bases). CDR1 and CDR2 (germline): MNHNS, SASEGT. The length of the CDR3 is 14 residues. Between the trimmed V and J ends, which lost 2 bases and 2 bases, there was a span of 10 bases. This CDR3 reads CASSEWDLTYEQYF. DNA for the CDR3: TGTGCCAGCAGTGAATGGGACTTGACCTACGAGCAGTACTTC.

The CDR3 sequence is CASSVGLLAGNTIYF. The CDR3, as DNA: TGTGCCAGCAGCGTAGGTCTCTTGGCAGGAAACACCATATATTTT. V usage is TRBV9 and J usage is TRBJ1-3; the D is unclear. There are 15 residues in the CDR3. Per the germline V gene, CDR1 is SGDLS and CDR2 is YYNGEE. Trimming removed 0 bases at V and 4 bases at J, with 11 bases between.

The rearrangement uses TRBV11-3 and TRBJ2-1; 9 nucleotides match TRBD2. The CDR3 contains 14 residues. Unmatched junction bases numbered 8, after V lost 5 bases and J lost 9 bases. The germline V gene has CDR1 SGHNT and CDR2 YENEEA. Written as DNA, the CDR3 is TGTGCCAGCAGCCGCCAGCGGGAGGATCTTGAGCAGTTCTTC. Translated: CASSRQREDLEQFF.

This chain connects TRBV28 to TRBJ2-7; tentatively, D is TRBD2 (5 bases). The germline V gene encodes CDR1 MDHEN and CDR2 SYDVKM. V lost 9 bases, J lost 0 bases, and 21 bases lay in between. This CDR3 is 16 amino acids long. CDR3: CASTKSGGLHSYEQYF. CDR3 nucleotides: TGTGCCAGTACTAAGAGCGGCGGACTCCACTCCTACGAGCAGTACTTC.

The chain links TRBV19 to TRBJ1-4; D unresolved. Trimming cost V 7 bases and J 0 bases, with 9 bases left between them. In germline, CDR1 is LNHDA, CDR2 SQIVND (reference sequence). The CDR3 has 14 residues. The CDR3 spells CASNRRTTNEKLFF. Written as DNA, the CDR3 is TGTGCCAGTAACCGACGGACAACTAATGAAAAACTGTTTTTT.

V and J are TRBV7-9 and TRBJ2-1, with D perhaps TRBD1 (5 bases). CDR3 length: 13 residues. Germline CDR1 SEHNR, CDR2 FQNEAQ (reference sequence). V was trimmed by 10 bases and J by 6 bases, leaving 16 bases between them. In DNA form, the CDR3 reads TGTGCCAACCAGAGGCAGGGTGGCAATGAGCAGTTCTTC. This encodes CANQRQGGNEQFF.

J is TRBJ1-2 and V is TRBV27; D is perhaps TRBD1 (5 bases). Deletions cut 4 bases from V and 0 bases from J, with 18 bases between. The CDR3 extends over 17 amino acids. CDR1 and CDR2 (germline): MNHEY, SMNVEV (reference sequence). Here the CDR3 reads CASSSDGGTATNYGYTF. As DNA, the CDR3 is TGTGCCAGCAGTTCGGACGGGGGGACGGCTACTAACTATGGCTACACCTTC.

The chain links TRBV10-3 to TRBJ2-6; the D gene could be TRBD1 or TRBD2 (5 bases each). Deletions cut 4 bases from V and 3 bases from J, with 13 bases between. The CDR3 covers 16 residues. In germline, CDR1 is ENHRY, CDR2 SYGVKD. This CDR3 reads CAISGDDLGGANVLTF. CDR3 coding DNA: TGTGCCATCAGTGGGGACGACCTCGGTGGGGCCAACGTCCTGACTTTC.

The CDR3 region has the DNA TGTGCTAGTGGGGTGGGCTTACCGGGACAGGGCTACGAGCAGTACTTC. Its translation: CASGVGLPGQGYEQYF. The rearrangement uses TRBV12-5 and TRBJ2-7, with 9 bases lining up with TRBD1. Looked up from germline, CDR1 is LGHNT and CDR2 is FRNRAP. The CDR3 loop spans 16 amino acids. V lost 6 bases to trimming and J lost 3 bases; unmatched junction nucleotides: 12. Full variable domain (rest looked up from reference TRBV12-5 and TRBJ2-7): DARVTQTPRHKVTEMGQEVTMRCQPILGHNTVFWYRQTMMQGLELLAYFRNRAPLDDSGMPKDRFSAEMPDATLATLKIQPSEPRDSAVYFCASGVGLPGQGYEQYFGPGTRLTVT.

This clone has a single count. The V and J genes are TRBV5-1 and TRBJ2-1; the D gene is possibly TRBD2 (5 bases). Germline V CDR1 and CDR2: SGHRS, YFSETQ. V was cut by 4 bases and J by 7 bases, with 21 bases left in between. The CDR3 has 16 amino acids. The CDR3 DNA reads TGCGCCAGCAGCCGACCAGCGGACTGGGCCCCAAATGAGCAGTTCTTC. Residues: CASSRPADWAPNEQFF.